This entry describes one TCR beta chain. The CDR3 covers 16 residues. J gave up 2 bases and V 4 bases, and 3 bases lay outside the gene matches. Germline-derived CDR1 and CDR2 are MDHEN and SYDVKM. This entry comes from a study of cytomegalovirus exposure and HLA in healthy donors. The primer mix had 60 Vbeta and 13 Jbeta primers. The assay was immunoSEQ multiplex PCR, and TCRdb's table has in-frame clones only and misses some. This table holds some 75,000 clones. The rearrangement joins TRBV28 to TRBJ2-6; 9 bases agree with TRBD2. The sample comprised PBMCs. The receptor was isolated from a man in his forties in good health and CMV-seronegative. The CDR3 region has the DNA TGTGCCAGCAGTTATGGCGGGAGGGCTGGGGCCAACGTCCTGACTTTC. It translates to CASSYGGRAGANVLTF.